A selection of T cell receptor beta chains follows, all from one sample in a study of beta chain features in type 1 diabetes. Measured with immunoSEQ multiplex PCR; TCRdb has only the in-frame clones, and not every one. This sample has approximately 38,000 clones; roughly 67% occur once, and the top ten carry around 2%. The specimen sequenced was Tregs from blood. These receptors all come from a woman in her twenties or thirties in good health. The CDR3 runs from the conserved cysteine through the conserved F or W. The D gene is left open where the match is weak. The size of a clone is reported for some rows only, either as once, few or many, or as a class for expanded clones.

d_gene	v_gene	j_gene	len	abundance	CDR3nt	CDR3aa
.	TRBV7-2	TRBJ2-1	13	.	TGTGCCAGCGGCCCGACAGGACCCAATGAGCAGTTCTTC	CASGPTGPNEQFF
TRBD1	TRBV11-2	TRBJ2-3	16	few	TGTGCCAGCAGCTCTAAACAGGGGTTGGTCGCAGATACGCAGTATTTT	CASSSKQGLVADTQYF
.	TRBV10-3	TRBJ2-1	15	.	TGTGCCATCAGTGGAGGGCCACGGGACATGAATGAGCAGTTCTTC	CAISGGPRDMNEQFF
TRBD2	TRBV9	TRBJ2-5	15	.	TGTGCCAGCAGCGTAGGGGCGGGGCGGGGGGAGACCCAGTACTTC	CASSVGAGRGETQYF
TRBD2	TRBV7-2	TRBJ2-1	15	.	TGTGCCAGCAGCTTCGGGACTAGCGACTACAATGAGCAGTTCTTC	CASSFGTSDYNEQFF
TRBD1	TRBV7-2	TRBJ2-5	16	.	TGTGCCAGCAGCTTGTCTACAGGGGCTGGGCAAGAGACCCAGTACTTC	CASSLSTGAGQETQYF
TRBD2	TRBV7-2	TRBJ2-3	18	.	TGTGCCAGCAGCTTAACGGCGGGAGGAGGACGTGGCACAGATACGCAGTATTTT	CASSLTAGGGRGTDTQYF
.	TRBV18	TRBJ2-4	17	once	TGTGCCAGCTCACCACCGCTCGGGGGTGAAGCCAAAAACATTCAGTACTTC	CASSPPLGGEAKNIQYF
TRBD2	TRBV25-1	TRBJ2-5	16	.	TGTGCCAGCAGTGAGAGAGGACTAGCGGGAGCAGAGACCCAGTACTTC	CASSERGLAGAETQYF
.	TRBV2	TRBJ2-3	15	.	TGTGCCAGCAGTCCCCTCGGAGACCCTGCAGATACGCAGTATTTT	CASSPLGDPADTQYF
.	TRBV28	TRBJ2-7	14	.	TGTGCCAGCACCTACCACCTGCAAGCCTACGAGCAGTACTTC	CASTYHLQAYEQYF
.	TRBV7-9	TRBJ2-3	15	few	TGTGCCAGCAGCCCGGGGGTAGGGAATCCAGATACGCAGTATTTT	CASSPGVGNPDTQYF
.	TRBV9	TRBJ2-3	13	few	TGTGCCAGCAGCGAATCACCGGTGGATACGCAGTATTTT	CASSESPVDTQYF
TRBD1	TRBV5-1	TRBJ2-2	14	.	TGCGCCAGCAGCTTACAGGGGTACACCGGGGAGCTGTTTTTT	CASSLQGYTGELFF
.	TRBV29-1	TRBJ2-7	16	.	TGCAGCACCCCCAAGGAAGACAACGTTTCCACCTACGAGCAGTACTTC	CSTPKEDNVSTYEQYF
.	TRBV10-3	TRBJ2-3	16	medium-sized	TGTGCCATCAGTGAGTCGAAACTAGCTGGGACAGATACGCAGTATTTT	CAISESKLAGTDTQYF
.	TRBV18	TRBJ1-1	15	.	TGTGCCAGCTCACCACGGGGCAGGACCAACACTGAAGCTTTCTTT	CASSPRGRTNTEAFF
.	TRBV6-6	TRBJ2-1	14	.	TGTGCCAGCAGTTCGGGGATGGATACCGATGAGCAGTTCTTC	CASSSGMDTDEQFF
TRBD1	TRBV7-7	TRBJ2-3	18	.	TGTGCTAGCAGCTTGTACCTACAGGGGGCCGTGGGCACAGATACGCAGTATTTT	CASSLYLQGAVGTDTQYF
TRBD2	TRBV29-1	TRBJ2-3	15	.	TGCAGCGTTGTTTTGAGCGGGAGGGCCACAGATACGCAGTATTTT	CSVVLSGRATDTQYF
.	TRBV6-6	TRBJ1-1	13	.	TGTGCCAGCAGTTATTCCAGATCTTTTGAAGCTTTCTTT	CASSYSRSFEAFF
.	TRBV28	TRBJ1-5	12	few	TGTGCCAGCAGGGGCAGCAATCAGCCCCAGCATTTT	CASRGSNQPQHF
TRBD2	TRBV30	TRBJ2-1	15	.	TGTGCCTATCCAAGCGGGACTAGCTCCTACAATGAGCAGTTCTTC	CAYPSGTSSYNEQFF
TRBD2	TRBV7-6	TRBJ2-2	16	.	TGTGCCAGCAGCCCCACGGGACTACTAAACACCGGGGAGCTGTTTTTT	CASSPTGLLNTGELFF
.	TRBV7-2	TRBJ2-7	14	.	TGTGCCAGCAGACCCGGGACTTTCTCCTACGAGCAGTACTTC	CASRPGTFSYEQYF
.	TRBV20-1	TRBJ2-1	11	.	TGCAGTGCTAGAGTATACAATGAGCAGTTCTTC	CSARVYNEQFF
TRBD2	TRBV7-9	TRBJ2-2	17	few	TGTGCCAGCAGCTCCTTAGGACTAGCGGAGATAACCGGGGAGCTGTTTTTT	CASSSLGLAEITGELFF
.	TRBV20-1	TRBJ2-3	11	few	TGCAGTGCTAGCACGCCGGAGACGCAGTATTTT	CSASTPETQYF
.	TRBV28	TRBJ1-3	13	.	TGTGCCACCGCGGAGGGACGTTTAAACACCATATATTTT	CATAEGRLNTIYF